This T cell receptor beta chain originates from a study of blood T cell repertoires in COVID-19. As for the study in general: Some COVID-19 samples were acute and others convalescent; all came from the United States, Italy and Spain. PBMCs, B-cell-depleted T cells, or T cells were the source of the cDNA or gDNA that made up the material.

Source study methods: Amplification of reference gene primers provided the estimated nucleated cell counts. Only in-frame clones appear in the TCRdb table, and some are missing; sequencing was by immunoSEQ multiplex PCR. V, J and clone size were drawn from that table, and D and trimming were deduced from the DNA. This sample has around 300,000 clones, with nearly 90% found just once. Patients at the Seattle site were enrolled during active infection and followed longitudinally. This clone was recorded only once. Input material: peripheral blood. This receptor was identified in a woman aged 40 to 50 with COVID-19, enrolled during active disease.

CDR3 amino acids: CASGPTGDQPQHF. CDR3 sequence (DNA): TGTGCCAGCGGCCCTACAGGGGATCAGCCCCAGCATTTT. V is TRBV12-3 or TRBV12-4 and J is TRBJ1-5; TRBD1 agrees at 7 bases. V was pared by 8 bases and J by 5 bases, with 6 bases of the junction left unmatched. The CDR3 covers 13 residues.